Presented here are 13 T cell receptor beta chains from one specimen sequenced in a study of blood T cells in healthy people across ages. The authors ran a second PCR of roughly 6 to 11 cycles using a sample-barcoded 5' primer and a J-beta primer mix. Each CDR3 protein is one row after TCRdb ran MiXCR on the 5' RACE reads. The sample shows about 1.8 million distinct CDR3 sequences, around half of them seen only once. Sequenced material: blood. These receptor sequences come from a woman aged 40 to 55 in good health.

CDR3 sequence (DNA): TGTGCCAGCAGCCGGGGGACAGGGGGCGAGGGAAAACTGTTTTTT. Translated, it gives CASSRGTGGEGKLFF. The chain joins TRBV7-2 to TRBJ1-4, with 12 bases that match TRBD1. Germline CDR1 is SGHTA and CDR2 is FQGNSA. The CDR3 is 15 amino acids. V lost 5 bases and J lost 10; bases outside the gene matches: 8.

The chain uses TRBV20-1 and TRBJ2-1, with D tentatively TRBD1 or TRBD2 (6 bases each). This CDR3 is 16 amino acids long. Per the germline V gene, CDR1 is DFQATT and CDR2 is SNEGSKA (reference sequence). Trimming took off 5 bases at V and 2 bases at J, with 19 bases between the two ends. CDR3 nucleotide sequence: TGCAGTGCTCCGGGGGCCAGCCGGAGGACCTACAATGAGCAGTTCTTC. It specifies CSAPGASRRTYNEQFF.

The chain combines TRBV4-2 with TRBJ2-7; D may be TRBD2 (6 bases). The CDR3 spans 15 residues. Germline V gene data show CDR1 as LGHNA and CDR2 as YNFKEQ. With 3 bases removed from V and 3 bases from J, the gap between germline ends came to 15 bases. The CDR3 DNA sequence: TGTGCCAGCAGCCAGGGGGGACCTGACGGCTACGAGCAGTACTTC. It yields the protein CASSQGGPDGYEQYF.

The CDR3 DNA reads as TGTGCCAGCAGCTTAGGTGGGGGGACTTCCTACGAGCAGTACTTC. Translated: CASSLGGGTSYEQYF. This sequence joins TRBV7-9 and TRBJ2-7; D possibly corresponds to TRBD2 (6 bases). Between the trimmed V and J ends, which lost 1 base and 1 base, there was a span of 11 bases. Germline V CDR1 and CDR2: SEHNR, FQNEAQ (reference sequence). This CDR3 has 15 residues. The full variable domain, completed using reference TRBV7-9 and TRBJ2-7, is DTGVSQNPRHKITKRGQNVTFRCDPISEHNRLYWYRQTLGQGPEFLTYFQNEAQLEKSRLLSDRFSAERPKGSFSTLEIQRTEQGDSAMYLCASSLGGGTSYEQYFGPGTRLTVT.

This chain links TRBV4-3 with TRBJ2-1, with unresolved D. The J call may be wrong; the DNA end is better matched by TRBJ2-7. Per the germline V gene, CDR1 is LGHNA and CDR2 is YSLEER. This CDR3 region has 14 residues. The CDR3 is CASSELWLGHEQYF. The CDR3 DNA reads TGCGCCAGCAGCGAACTATGGTTGGGCCACGAGCAGTACTTC.

This clonotype was seen more than once but under ten times. J is TRBJ1-2 and V is TRBV6-2 or TRBV6-3; a possible D gene is TRBD1 (5 bases). The V and J ends lost 7 bases and 1 base respectively, with 19 bases between them. Germline V CDR1 and CDR2: MNHEY, SVGEGT. The CDR3 has 16 amino acids. The CDR3 DNA follows: TGTGCCAGCAAACAGGCCGGATTTATCGATAACTATGGCTACACCTTC. Residues: CASKQAGFIDNYGYTF.

This chain connects TRBV7-2 to TRBJ2-1; 11 bases align to TRBD1. Germline V gives CDR1 SGHTA, CDR2 FQGNSA. CDR3 length equals 16 residues. After removal of 5 bases from V and 6 bases from J, the junction contained 9 bases not matched to a gene. For the CDR3, the DNA is TGTGCCAGCAGCCCCCGGACAGGGGGCATGGGCAATGAGCAGTTCTTC. Encoded protein: CASSPRTGGMGNEQFF.

This clonotype occurred once. The chain recombines TRBV5-1 with TRBJ2-7, with 8 bases that match TRBD1. The CDR3 loop spans 15 amino acids. V gave up 2 bases and J gave up 5 bases; unmatched junction bases: 9. From germline, CDR1 is SGHRS and CDR2 YFSETQ. The CDR3 region is CASSFGAGGMDEQYF. In DNA form, the CDR3 reads TGCGCCAGCAGCTTTGGGGCAGGGGGCATGGACGAGCAGTACTTC.

This clonotype was recorded a few times. In nucleotides, the CDR3 is TGTGCCAGCAGTTCGCCTCCGGGGCAAGGATGGGAGCAGTACTTC. It encodes CASSSPPGQGWEQYF. The chain is built from TRBV28 and TRBJ2-4; D is tentatively TRBD1 or TRBD2 (5 bases each). Germline V gene sequence: CDR1 MDHEN, CDR2 SYDVKM. The CDR3 is 15 residues long. The germline V and J ends were trimmed by 4 bases and 13 bases, with 23 bases remaining between them.

The chain employs TRBV27 and TRBJ1-4; D possibly corresponds to TRBD1 (6 bases). The CDR3 is 15 residues long. The V end lost 4 bases, the J end lost 2 bases, and 11 bases lay between the germline ends. The germline gives CDR1 MNHEY, CDR2 SMNVEV (reference sequence). The DNA of the CDR3 is TGTGCCAGCAGTTGGGGGGGCCGCACTAATGAAAAACTGTTTTTT. Amino acids: CASSWGGRTNEKLFF.

This chain connects TRBV7-6 to TRBJ2-5; D tentatively fits TRBD1 or TRBD2 (5 bases each). V was trimmed by 2 bases and J by 1 base, leaving 17 bases between them. Germline values: CDR1 SGHVS, CDR2 FNYEAQ. The CDR3 covers 17 residues. This chain's CDR3 is CASSLIDSGILQETQYF. CDR3 in DNA: TGTGCCAGCAGCTTAATCGACAGCGGAATACTCCAAGAGACCCAGTACTTC.

The chain is built from TRBV7-9 and TRBJ2-3; D is perhaps TRBD1 (5 bases). Germline V CDR1 and CDR2: SEHNR, FQNEAQ (reference sequence). V shed 4 bases and J shed 0 bases, with 11 bases lying between them. The CDR3 loop spans 15 amino acids. The CDR3: CASSSKTESTDTQYF. The DNA for the CDR3 is TGTGCCAGCAGCTCAAAGACAGAGAGCACAGATACGCAGTATTTT. The whole variable domain, remainder taken from reference TRBV7-9 and TRBJ2-3, is DTGVSQNPRHKITKRGQNVTFRCDPISEHNRLYWYRQTLGQGPEFLTYFQNEAQLEKSRLLSDRFSAERPKGSFSTLEIQRTEQGDSAMYLCASSSKTESTDTQYFGPGTRLTVL.

The CDR3 sequence: CSAPRQGAYEQYF. The CDR3 DNA reads as TGCAGTGCTCCCCGACAGGGGGCCTACGAGCAGTACTTC. The chain links TRBV20-1 to TRBJ2-5, with 9 positions matching TRBD1. The J call may be in error: the DNA end matches TRBJ2-7 better. The germline V gene encodes CDR1 DFQATT and CDR2 SNEGSKA (reference sequence). CDR3 length: 13 residues.